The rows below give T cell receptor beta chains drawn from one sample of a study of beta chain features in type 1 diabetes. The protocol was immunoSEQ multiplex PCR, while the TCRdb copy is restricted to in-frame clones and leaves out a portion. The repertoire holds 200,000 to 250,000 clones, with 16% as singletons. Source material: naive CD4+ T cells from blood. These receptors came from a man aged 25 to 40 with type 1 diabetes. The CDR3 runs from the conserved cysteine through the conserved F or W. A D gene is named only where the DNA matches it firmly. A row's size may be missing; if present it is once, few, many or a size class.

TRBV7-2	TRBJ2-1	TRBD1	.	TGTGCCAGCAGCTTAGCAGGACAGGGTATATTTGAGCAGTTCTTC	CASSLAGQGIFEQFF
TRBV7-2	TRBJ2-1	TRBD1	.	TGTGCCAGCAGCCAGGGCCCAACAGGGGGCTACGAGCAGTTCTTC	CASSQGPTGGYEQFF
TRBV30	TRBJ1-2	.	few	TGTGCCTGGAGGCAAGGGTATGGCTACACCTTC	CAWRQGYGYTF
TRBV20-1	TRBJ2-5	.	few	TGCAGTGCATCTAGTCGAGAGACCCAGTACTTC	CSASSRETQYF
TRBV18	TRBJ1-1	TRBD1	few	TGTGCCAGCTCACCGGACAGGGAGGGCACTGAAGCTTTCTTT	CASSPDREGTEAFF
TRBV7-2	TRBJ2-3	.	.	TGTGCCAGCAGCTTAGTGACCAGCACAGATACGCAGTATTTT	CASSLVTSTDTQYF
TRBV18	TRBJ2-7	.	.	TGTGCCAGCTCACCATTAGAAGAGCAGTACTTC	CASSPLEEQYF
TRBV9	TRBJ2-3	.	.	TGTGCCAGCAACCCAGCCACAGATACGCAGTATTTT	CASNPATDTQYF
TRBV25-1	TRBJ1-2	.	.	TGTGCCAGCAGTAACAGCTTCTATGGCTACACCTTC	CASSNSFYGYTF
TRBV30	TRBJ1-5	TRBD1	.	TGTGCCTGGAGTGCCTGGGACAGCGCCCAGCATTTT	CAWSAWDSAQHF
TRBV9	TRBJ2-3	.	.	TGTGCCAGCAGCGCCGTAAGCACAGATACGCAGTATTTT	CASSAVSTDTQYF
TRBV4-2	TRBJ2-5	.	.	TGTGCCAGCAGCCAGGCCTTACAAGAGACCCAGTACTTC	CASSQALQETQYF
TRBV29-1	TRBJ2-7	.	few	TGCAGCGTCGCTTCCAGTGGGTGGGAGCAGTACTTC	CSVASSGWEQYF
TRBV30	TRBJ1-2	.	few	TGTGCCTGGAGTGTACACGAGGGGGTCGGCTACACCTTC	CAWSVHEGVGYTF
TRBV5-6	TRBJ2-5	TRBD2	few	TGTGCCAGCAGCAGACGACTAGCGGGAGGCCTGGAGACCCAGTACTTC	CASSRRLAGGLETQYF
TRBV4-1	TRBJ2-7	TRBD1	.	TGCGCCAGCAGCCAAGTTACATCCCCAGGGGGAAAGGCCTACGAGCAGTACTTC	CASSQVTSPGGKAYEQYF
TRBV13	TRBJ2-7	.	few	TGTGCCAGCAGTAGAAACTACGAGCAGTACTTC	CASSRNYEQYF
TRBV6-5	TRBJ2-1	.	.	TGTGCCAGCAGTGTCCGGGTCGGGAGTTTCAATGAGCAGTTCTTC	CASSVRVGSFNEQFF
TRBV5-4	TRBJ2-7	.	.	TGTGCCAGCAGCTTGGAAGGGTTTGTAGCTGTCGAGCAGTACTTC	CASSLEGFVAVEQYF
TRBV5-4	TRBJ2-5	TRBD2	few	TGTGCCAGCAGCGCTGGACTAGCGGAGTCTCAAGAGACCCAGTACTTC	CASSAGLAESQETQYF
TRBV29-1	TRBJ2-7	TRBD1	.	TGCAGCGCCTTCACCACGACAGGGGGCTTCTACGAGCAGTACTTC	CSAFTTTGGFYEQYF
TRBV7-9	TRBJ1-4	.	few	TGTGCCAGCAGCTCCGGACAGTTACCGAGGGAAAAACTGTTTTTT	CASSSGQLPREKLFF
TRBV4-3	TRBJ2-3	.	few	TGCGCCAGCAGCTTATCGAATACAGATACGCAGTATTTT	CASSLSNTDTQYF
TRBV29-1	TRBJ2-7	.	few	TGCAGCGTTGCGTTACAGGTAACCTACGAGCAGTACTTC	CSVALQVTYEQYF
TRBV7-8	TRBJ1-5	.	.	TGTGCCAGCAGCTTAGCTTGGGGAAATCAGCCCCAGCATTTT	CASSLAWGNQPQHF
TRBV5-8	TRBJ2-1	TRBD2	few	TGTGCCAGCAGCTTGGCCGGGACTAGCTCCTACAATGAGCAGTTCTTC	CASSLAGTSSYNEQFF
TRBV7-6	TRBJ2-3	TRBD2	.	TGTGCCAGCAGCTATCGAGGACTAGCGGGCGCTGCCACAGATACGCAGTATTTT	CASSYRGLAGAATDTQYF
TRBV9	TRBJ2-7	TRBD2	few	TGTGCCAGCAGCGTAGGCAGAGCGGGAGGGCCGTACGAGCAGTACTTC	CASSVGRAGGPYEQYF
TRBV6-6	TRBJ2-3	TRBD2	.	TGTGCCAGTAGCGGGAATGGGGATACGCAGTATTTT	CASSGNGDTQYF
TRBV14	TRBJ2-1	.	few	TGTGCCAGCAGCCTCGGGGGGCTGGGGGTGCTTTACAATGAGCAGTTCTTC	CASSLGGLGVLYNEQFF
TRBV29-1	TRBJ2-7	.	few	TGCAGCGCCGCCCGCAGGGGGGCGATCGAGCAGTACTTC	CSAARRGAIEQYF